This T cell receptor beta chain was sequenced during a study of cytomegalovirus exposure and HLA in healthy donors. The CDR3 is 13 residues long. Germline values: CDR1 MNHEY, CDR2 SVGAGI. V was pared by 6 bases and J by 8 bases, with 7 bases of the junction left unmatched. The PCR used 60 Vbeta and 13 Jbeta primers. TCRdb's copy holds only in-frame clones and misses some; the assay was immunoSEQ multiplex PCR. Here the sample spans 75,000 to 100,000 clones, under 85% being singletons. Sequencing was performed on PBMCs. V is TRBV6-5 and J is TRBJ1-2, with TRBD1 identical over 9 bases. The receptor's source is a female donor in good health and CMV-seropositive. The CDR3 coding sequence is TGTGCCAGCAGGGTGGGACAGGGATGGGGCTACACCTTC. It encodes CASRVGQGWGYTF.